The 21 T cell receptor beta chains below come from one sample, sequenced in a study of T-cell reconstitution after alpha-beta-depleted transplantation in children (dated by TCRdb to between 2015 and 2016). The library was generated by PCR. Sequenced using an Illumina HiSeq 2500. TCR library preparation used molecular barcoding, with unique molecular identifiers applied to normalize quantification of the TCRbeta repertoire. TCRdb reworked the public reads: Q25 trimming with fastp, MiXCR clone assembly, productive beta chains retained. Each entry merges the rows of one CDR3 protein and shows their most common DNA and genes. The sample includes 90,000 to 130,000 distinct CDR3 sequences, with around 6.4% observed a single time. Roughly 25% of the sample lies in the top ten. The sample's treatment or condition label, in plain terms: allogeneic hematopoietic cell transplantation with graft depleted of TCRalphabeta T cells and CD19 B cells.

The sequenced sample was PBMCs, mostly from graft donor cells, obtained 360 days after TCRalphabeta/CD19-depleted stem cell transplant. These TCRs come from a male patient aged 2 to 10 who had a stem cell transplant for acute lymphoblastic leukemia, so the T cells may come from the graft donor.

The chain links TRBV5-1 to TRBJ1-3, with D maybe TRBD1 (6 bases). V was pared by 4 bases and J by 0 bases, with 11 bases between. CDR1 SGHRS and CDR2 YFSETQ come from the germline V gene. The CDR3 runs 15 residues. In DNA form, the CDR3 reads TGCGCCAGCAGCGGGGGACAATACTCTGGAAACACCATATATTTT. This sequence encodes CASSGGQYSGNTIYF. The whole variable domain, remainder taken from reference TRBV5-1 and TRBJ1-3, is KAGVTQTPRYLIKTRGQQVTLSCSPISGHRSVSWYQQTPGQGLQFLFEYFSETQRNKGNFPGRFSGRQFSNSRSEMNVSTLELGDSALYLCASSGGQYSGNTIYFGEGSWLTVV.

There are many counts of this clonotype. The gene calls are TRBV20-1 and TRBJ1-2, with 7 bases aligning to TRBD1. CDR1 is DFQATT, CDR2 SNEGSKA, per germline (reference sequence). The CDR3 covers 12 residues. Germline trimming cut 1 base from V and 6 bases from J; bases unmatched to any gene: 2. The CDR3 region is CSARGQGNGYTF. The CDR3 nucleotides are TGCAGTGCTAGAGGACAGGGTAATGGCTACACCTTC.

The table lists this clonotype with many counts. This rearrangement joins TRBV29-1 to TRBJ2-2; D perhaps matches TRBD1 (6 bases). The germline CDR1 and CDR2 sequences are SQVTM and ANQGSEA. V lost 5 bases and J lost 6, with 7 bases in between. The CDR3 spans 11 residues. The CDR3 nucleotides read TGCAGCGTTTACAGGGCCGGGGAGCTGTTTTTT. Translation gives CSVYRAGELFF.

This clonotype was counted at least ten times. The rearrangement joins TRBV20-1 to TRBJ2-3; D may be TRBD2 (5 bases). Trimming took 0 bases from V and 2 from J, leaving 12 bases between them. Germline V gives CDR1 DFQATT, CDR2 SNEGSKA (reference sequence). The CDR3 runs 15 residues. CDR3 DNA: TGCAGTGCTAGAGATTGGCAGAGGGCCACAGATACGCAGTATTTT. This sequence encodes CSARDWQRATDTQYF.

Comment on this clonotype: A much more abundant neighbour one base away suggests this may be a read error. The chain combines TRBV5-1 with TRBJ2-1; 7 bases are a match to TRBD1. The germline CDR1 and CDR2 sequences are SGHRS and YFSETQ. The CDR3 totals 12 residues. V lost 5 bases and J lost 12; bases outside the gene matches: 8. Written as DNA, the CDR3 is TGCGCCAGCAGGAGGGGGCTGGCTGCGCAGTTCTTC. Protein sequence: CASRRGLAAQFF. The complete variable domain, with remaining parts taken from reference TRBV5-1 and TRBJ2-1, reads KAGVTQTPRYLIKTRGQQVTLSCSPISGHRSVSWYQQTPGQGLQFLFEYFSETQRNKGNFPGRFSGRQFSNSRSEMNVSTLELGDSALYLCASRRGLAAQFFGPGTRLTVL.

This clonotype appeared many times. CDR3 nucleotide sequence: TGTGCCAGCAGTTTCCTTGATGGTTCCTACAATGAGCAGTTCTTC. Amino acid sequence: CASSFLDGSYNEQFF. The gene calls are TRBV27 and TRBJ2-1; D remains unclear. CDR3 size: 15 residues. Germline loops: CDR1 MNHEY, CDR2 SMNVEV (reference sequence). V lost 3 bases and J 1 base, leaving 10 bases between the germline ends.

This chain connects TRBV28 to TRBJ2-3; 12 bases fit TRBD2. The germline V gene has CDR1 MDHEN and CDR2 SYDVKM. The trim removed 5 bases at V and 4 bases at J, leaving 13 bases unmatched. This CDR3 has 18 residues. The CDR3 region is CASSDPRTSGRYADTQYF. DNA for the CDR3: TGTGCCAGCAGTGACCCCAGAACTAGCGGGAGGTACGCAGATACGCAGTATTTT.

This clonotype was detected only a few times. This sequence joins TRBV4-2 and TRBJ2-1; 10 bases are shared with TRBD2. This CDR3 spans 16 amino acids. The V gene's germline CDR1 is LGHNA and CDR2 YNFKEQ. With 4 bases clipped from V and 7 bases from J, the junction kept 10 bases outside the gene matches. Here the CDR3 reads CASSLPAGGPGNEQFF. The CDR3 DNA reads TGTGCCAGCAGCCTGCCAGCGGGAGGGCCGGGTAATGAGCAGTTCTTC.

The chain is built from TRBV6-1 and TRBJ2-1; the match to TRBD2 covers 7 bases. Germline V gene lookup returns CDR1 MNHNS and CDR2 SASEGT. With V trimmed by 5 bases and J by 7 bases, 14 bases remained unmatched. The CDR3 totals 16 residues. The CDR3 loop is CASSPRRTRGSNEQFF. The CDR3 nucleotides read TGTGCCAGCAGTCCTAGGAGGACTAGAGGTAGTAATGAGCAGTTCTTC.

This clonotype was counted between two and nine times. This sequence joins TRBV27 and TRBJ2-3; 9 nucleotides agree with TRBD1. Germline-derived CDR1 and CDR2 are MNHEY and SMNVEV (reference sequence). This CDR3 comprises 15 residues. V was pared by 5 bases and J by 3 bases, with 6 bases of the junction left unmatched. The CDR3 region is CASSHRDRVTDTQYF. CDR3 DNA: TGTGCCAGCAGTCACCGGGACAGGGTAACAGATACGCAGTATTTT.

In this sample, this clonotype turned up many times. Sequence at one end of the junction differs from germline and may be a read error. The CDR3 is CASSLRGLGTDTQYF. DNA of the CDR3: TGTGCTAGCAGCTTAAGGGGCCTCGGCACAGATACGCAGTATTTT. The V and J genes are TRBV7-7 and TRBJ2-3; weak D call: TRBD1 (5 bases). This CDR3 is built from 15 residues. Germline V gives CDR1 SSHAT, CDR2 FNYEAQ (reference sequence).

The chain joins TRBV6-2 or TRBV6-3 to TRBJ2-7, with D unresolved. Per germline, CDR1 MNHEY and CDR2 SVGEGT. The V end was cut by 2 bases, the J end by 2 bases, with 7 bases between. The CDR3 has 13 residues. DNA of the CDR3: TGTGCCAGCAGTTACCCTGTAGCCTACGAGCAGTACTTC. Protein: CASSYPVAYEQYF.

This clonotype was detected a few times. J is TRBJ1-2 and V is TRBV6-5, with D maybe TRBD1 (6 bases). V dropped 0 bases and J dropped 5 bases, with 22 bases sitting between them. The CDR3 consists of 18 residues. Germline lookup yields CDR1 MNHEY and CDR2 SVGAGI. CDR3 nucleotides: TGTGCCAGCAGTTACTCGATTTCTTACAGGGAGCCCCTATATGGCTACACCTTC. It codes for CASSYSISYREPLYGYTF.

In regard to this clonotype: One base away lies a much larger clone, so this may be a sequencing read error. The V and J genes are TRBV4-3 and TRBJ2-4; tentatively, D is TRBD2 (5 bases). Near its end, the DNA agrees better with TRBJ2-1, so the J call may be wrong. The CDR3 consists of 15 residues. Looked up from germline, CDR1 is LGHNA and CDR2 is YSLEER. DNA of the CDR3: TGCGCCAGCAGCCATTCAGGCCTAGCCAAAAACATTCAGTTCTTC. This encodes CASSHSGLAKNIQFF.

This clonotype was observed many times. The CDR3 protein is CSARDNWEYGYTF. CDR3 nucleotides: TGCAGTGCTAGAGATAACTGGGAATATGGCTACACCTTC. The J gene is TRBJ1-2, the V gene TRBV20-1, with D uncertain. This CDR3 region has 13 residues. Trimming removed 0 bases at V and 5 bases at J, with 10 bases between. CDR1 and CDR2 (germline): DFQATT, SNEGSKA (reference sequence).

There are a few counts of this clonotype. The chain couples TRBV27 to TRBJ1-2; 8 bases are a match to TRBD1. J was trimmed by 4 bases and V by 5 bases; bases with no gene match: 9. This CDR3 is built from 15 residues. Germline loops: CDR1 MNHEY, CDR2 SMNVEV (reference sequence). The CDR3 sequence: CASSARQGKSYGYTF. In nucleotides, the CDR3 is TGTGCCAGCAGTGCCCGACAGGGGAAGAGCTATGGCTACACCTTC.

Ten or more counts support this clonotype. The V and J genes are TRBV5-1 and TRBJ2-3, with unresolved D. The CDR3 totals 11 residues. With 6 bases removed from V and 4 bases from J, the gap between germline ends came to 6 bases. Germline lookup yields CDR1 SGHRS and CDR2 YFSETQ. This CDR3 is CASTAADTQYF. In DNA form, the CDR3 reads TGCGCCAGCACGGCGGCAGATACGCAGTATTTT.

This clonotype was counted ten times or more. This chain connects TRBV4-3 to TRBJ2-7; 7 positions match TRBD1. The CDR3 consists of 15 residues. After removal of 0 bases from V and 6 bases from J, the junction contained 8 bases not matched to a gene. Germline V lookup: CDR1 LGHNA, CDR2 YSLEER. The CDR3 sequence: CASSQDFRGTVEQYF. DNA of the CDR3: TGCGCCAGCAGCCAAGATTTTAGAGGGACAGTCGAGCAGTACTTC.

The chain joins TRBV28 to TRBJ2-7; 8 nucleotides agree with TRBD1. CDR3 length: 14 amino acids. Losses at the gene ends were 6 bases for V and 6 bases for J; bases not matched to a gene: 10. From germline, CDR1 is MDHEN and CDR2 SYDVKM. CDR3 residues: CASSLPDREFEQYF. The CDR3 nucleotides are TGTGCCAGCAGCCTCCCGGACAGGGAATTCGAGCAGTACTTC.

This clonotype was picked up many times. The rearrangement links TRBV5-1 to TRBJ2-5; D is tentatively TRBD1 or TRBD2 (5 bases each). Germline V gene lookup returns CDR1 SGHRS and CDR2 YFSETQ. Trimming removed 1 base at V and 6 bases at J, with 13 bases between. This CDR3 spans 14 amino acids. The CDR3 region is CASSLRGDSQTQYF. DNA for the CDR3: TGCGCCAGCAGCTTGAGAGGGGATTCACAGACCCAGTACTTC.

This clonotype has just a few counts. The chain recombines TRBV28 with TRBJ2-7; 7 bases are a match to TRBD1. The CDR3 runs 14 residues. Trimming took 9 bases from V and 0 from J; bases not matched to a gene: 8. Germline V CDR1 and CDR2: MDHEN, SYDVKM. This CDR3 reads CASFPAGGSYEQYF. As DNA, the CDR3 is TGTGCCAGTTTTCCGGCAGGGGGCTCCTACGAGCAGTACTTC. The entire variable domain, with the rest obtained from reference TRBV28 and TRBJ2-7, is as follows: DVKVTQSSRYLVKRTGEKVFLECVQDMDHENMFWYRQDPGLGLRLIYFSYDVKMKEKGDIPEGYSVSREKKERFSLILESASTNQTSMYLCASFPAGGSYEQYFGPGTRLTVT.